This T cell receptor (beta chain) was documented in a study of blood T cell repertoires in COVID-19. The protocol was immunoSEQ multiplex PCR, while the TCRdb copy is restricted to in-frame clones and leaves out a portion. The sample includes 130,000 to 150,000 clones, approximately 85% seen only once; the top ten take approximately 8%. This clone appeared a few times. The V and J ends lost 5 bases and 6 bases, in that order; junction bases with no gene match: 9. The CDR3 has 15 amino acids. CDR1 and CDR2 (germline): MNHEY, SVGAGI. This receptor was obtained from a woman aged 55-69 years with COVID-19, enrolled during active disease. Sequencing input: peripheral blood. The V gene is TRBV6-5, the J gene TRBJ2-1, with TRBD1 matching over 8 bases. This CDR3 is CASSQTGARSNEQFF. CDR3 bases: TGTGCCAGCAGTCAGACAGGGGCCCGGAGCAATGAGCAGTTCTTC.